This TCR beta chain stems from a study of T cells in Graves' hyperthyroidism and ophthalmopathy. By share of the sample, this clonotype is medium-sized (0.01 to 0.1%). The antigen is not known. Trimming pared 3 bases from V and 7 bases from J, leaving 13 bases between. This CDR3 is built from 15 residues. Germline lookup yields CDR1 MGHDK and CDR2 SYGVNS. Whole-study findings and limits: In blood, most of the thyroid clonotypes expanded above 0.001 were also present.

Amplification targeted TCR beta CDR3 regions from RNA transcripts. An initial round of RT-PCR targeting the TCR CDR3 relied on the HTBI primer set. In TCRdb, the multiplex PCR reads were re-called with MiXCR into one record per CDR3 protein. The sample shows roughly 580,000 distinct CDR3 sequences, 40% to 55% of them seen only once. The TCR comes from a woman under 30 with Graves' hyperthyroidism. The genes are TRBV25-1 and TRBJ1-6; weak D call: TRBD1 (6 bases). Sequences were obtained from peripheral blood or thyroid tissue (not recorded which). The CDR3 DNA is TGTGCCAGCAGTGAGAGGGGCAGGGGCAATTCACCCCTCCACTTT. This codes for CASSERGRGNSPLHF.